The 14 T cell receptor beta chains presented below share a single source sample, sequenced in a study of blood T cell repertoires in COVID-19. This table comes from immunoSEQ multiplex PCR, and its TCRdb copy is limited to in-frame clones, with some not included. Here the sample spans some 370,000 clones, over 80% being singletons. Specimen: PBMCs or T cells enriched from blood (not recorded which). The receptors derive from a woman in her fifties or sixties who had recovered from COVID-19.

This clone came up a few times. The CDR3 sequence: CASSVSGGGNQPQHF. The CDR3 coding sequence is TGTGCCAGCAGCGTATCCGGGGGTGGCAATCAGCCCCAGCATTTT. This chain connects TRBV9 to TRBJ1-5; TRBD1 might be the D (5 bases). Trimming cost V 1 base and J 2 bases, with 10 bases left between them. Germline V gene data show CDR1 as SGDLS and CDR2 as YYNGEE. This CDR3 has 15 amino acids.

This clone was seen a few times. CDR3 sequence: CAISGVGQGGSEAFF. The CDR3 region has the DNA TGTGCCATCAGTGGAGTTGGACAGGGCGGGTCTGAAGCTTTCTTT. V gene TRBV10-3 combines with J gene TRBJ1-1; 8 nucleotides match TRBD1. Germline V gene data show CDR1 as ENHRY and CDR2 as SYGVKD. The CDR3 is 15 amino acids. With V trimmed by 4 bases and J by 6 bases, 10 bases remained unmatched.

This sequence joins TRBV7-6 and TRBJ2-7, with TRBD2 as a possible D gene (5 bases). The V gene lost 1 base and the J gene lost 7 bases, with 14 bases spanning the gap. This CDR3 spans 14 amino acids. Germline-derived CDR1 and CDR2 are SGHVS and FNYEAQ. CDR3 in amino acids: CASSLDPAQREQYF. CDR3 in DNA: TGTGCCAGCAGCTTAGATCCGGCCCAGCGGGAGCAGTACTTC. Variable domain in full (rest from reference TRBV7-6 and TRBJ2-7): GAGVSQSPRYKVTKRGQDVALRCDPISGHVSLYWYRQALGQGPEFLTYFNYEAQQDKSGLPNDRFSAERPEGSISTLTIQRTEQRDSAMYRCASSLDPAQREQYFGPGTRLTVT.

The V gene is TRBV5-6, the J gene TRBJ1-6, with a possible D match to TRBD1 (6 bases). Germline CDR1 reads SGHDT; CDR2 reads YYEEEE. The CDR3 extends over 15 amino acids. V was pared by 0 bases and J by 12 bases, with 16 bases between. CDR3 DNA sequence: TGTGCCAGCAGCTTGGAGGGGGGGAAGACCATACCCCTCCACTTT. This codes for CASSLEGGKTIPLHF.

In DNA form, the CDR3 reads TGTGCCAGCCGGGCCGCGAGGGACACTGAAGCTTTCTTT. Its protein is CASRAARDTEAFF. The chain links TRBV6-5 to TRBJ1-1; D is uncertain. Trimming left V 8 bases short and J 3 bases short, with 13 bases between. Germline CDR1 is MNHEY and CDR2 is SVGAGI. The CDR3 has 13 amino acids.

This sequence joins TRBV24-1 and TRBJ1-1; the match to TRBD1 covers 8 bases. V was clipped by 7 bases and J by 2 bases; unmatched bases: 2. The CDR3 length is 13 residues. Germline V gives CDR1 KGHDR, CDR2 SFDVKD. The CDR3 region has the DNA TGTGCCACCAGCGACAGGGGCAACACTGAAGCTTTCTTT. It codes for CATSDRGNTEAFF.

The rearrangement joins TRBV12-3 or TRBV12-4 to TRBJ2-5; TRBD2 agrees at 7 bases. The V and J ends lost 1 base and 5 bases, in that order; junction bases with no gene match: 1. This CDR3 has 13 amino acids. The CDR3 here is CASSLVGGETQYF. In nucleotides, the CDR3 is TGTGCCAGCAGTTTAGTGGGGGGGGAGACCCAGTACTTC.

The chain couples TRBV5-3 to TRBJ2-2, with 10 bases identical to TRBD2. TRBV5-3 is an open reading frame whose function is uncertain. This CDR3 comprises 16 residues. The junction had 4 bases not matched to a gene; V was cut back by 1 base and J by 4 bases. The CDR3 protein is CARSLQRGGGTGELFF. CDR3 nucleotides: TGTGCCAGAAGCTTGCAGCGGGGGGGCGGCACCGGGGAGCTGTTTTTT.

The rearrangement links TRBV11-2 to TRBJ2-7; TRBD2 matches at 10 bases. From germline, CDR1 is SGHAT and CDR2 FQNNGV. The CDR3 consists of 15 residues. V gave up 5 bases and J gave up 3 bases; unmatched junction bases: 7. CDR3: CASSTILAGYYEQYF. CDR3 nucleotide sequence: TGTGCCAGCAGCACCATACTAGCGGGATACTACGAGCAGTACTTC.

There are a few counts of this clone. This chain connects TRBV30 to TRBJ1-5; no clear D. Germline V gene data show CDR1 as GTSNPN and CDR2 as SVGIG (reference sequence). The CDR3 loop spans 14 amino acids. Deletions cut 0 bases from V and 5 bases from J, with 11 bases between. CDR3 sequence reads: CAWSVLTADQPQHF. In DNA form, the CDR3 reads TGTGCCTGGAGTGTACTAACCGCAGATCAGCCCCAGCATTTT.

This sequence joins TRBV14 and TRBJ1-3, with 7 positions matching TRBD1. Trimming removed 4 bases from V and 3 bases from J; junction bases left unmatched: 6. The V gene's germline CDR1 is SGHDN and CDR2 FVKESK. The CDR3 spans 15 residues. The CDR3 DNA sequence: TGTGCCAGCAGCCGACGGGGACAGCTTGGAAACACCATATATTTT. Its protein product is CASSRRGQLGNTIYF.

The V call is TRBV2, the J call TRBJ2-1, with TRBD1 matching 9 bases. This CDR3 is 15 amino acids long. The germline CDR1 and CDR2 sequences are SNHLY and FYNNEI. The ends lost 9 bases at V and 5 bases at J; junction bases unmatched: 11. The CDR3 region is CASQTGTGINNEQFF. In DNA, the CDR3 is TGTGCCAGTCAAACCGGGACAGGGATAAACAATGAGCAGTTCTTC.

The chain joins TRBV5-1 to TRBJ2-5; possible D gene TRBD1, 5 bases. The V gene lost 2 bases and the J gene lost 4 bases, with 9 bases spanning the gap. This CDR3 has 13 amino acids. Germline loops: CDR1 SGHRS, CDR2 YFSETQ. The DNA for the CDR3 is TGCGCCAGCAGCTTCGGGCAGGGAGAGACCCAGTACTTC. The encoded protein is CASSFGQGETQYF.

The V gene is TRBV5-1, the J gene TRBJ1-2; the match to TRBD1 covers 7 bases. The V segment lost 3 bases and the J segment 7 bases; nucleotides outside the gene matches: 15. Germline-derived CDR1 and CDR2 are SGHRS and YFSETQ. The CDR3 is 16 residues long. CDR3 bases: TGCGCCAGCAGCTACCCATCGGGACAGCCTATCGGTGGCTACACCTTC. This sequence encodes CASSYPSGQPIGGYTF.